Each of the 9 T cell receptor beta chains below was sequenced from the same sample in a study of cytomegalovirus exposure and HLA in healthy donors. It was with 60 Vbeta and 13 Jbeta primers that the PCR ran. Assay used: immunoSEQ multiplex PCR; TCRdb lists only in-frame clones, some missing. Of approximately 87,000 clones listed, about 76% were seen once; the top ten hold about 3.9%. The sequenced sample consisted of PBMCs. Source of these receptors: a woman aged 70-85 years in good health and CMV-seropositive.

V gene TRBV4-1 combines with J gene TRBJ2-3; 12 nucleotides align to TRBD2. The V segment lost 4 bases and the J segment 0 bases; nucleotides outside the gene matches: 5. The CDR3 contains 17 residues. Germline V gene sequence: CDR1 MGHRA, CDR2 YSYEKL. The CDR3 protein is CASSPRTSGTSTDTQYF. As DNA, the CDR3 is TGCGCCAGCAGCCCTAGGACTAGCGGGACTAGCACAGATACGCAGTATTTT.

This chain uses TRBV18 with TRBJ2-1, with TRBD2 matching over 11 bases. V lost 3 bases and J lost 8; bases outside the gene matches: 21. Germline assignment: CDR1 KGHSH and CDR2 LQKENI. The CDR3 covers 20 residues. In nucleotides, the CDR3 is TGTGCCAGCTCACCTAACGTGGGACTAGCGGCCTTCCGGCAAGGCGATGAGCAGTTCTTC. It yields the protein CASSPNVGLAAFRQGDEQFF.

This rearrangement joins TRBV5-4 to TRBJ2-5; 8 bases align to TRBD2. Germline CDR1 reads SGHNT; CDR2 reads YYREEE (reference sequence). The CDR3 has 15 amino acids. V lost 4 bases to trimming and J lost 4 bases; unmatched junction nucleotides: 9. This CDR3 is CASSPNEGLGETQYF. In DNA, the CDR3 is TGTGCCAGCAGCCCGAATGAGGGACTAGGAGAGACCCAGTACTTC. Complete variable domain (other parts from reference TRBV5-4 and TRBJ2-5): ETGVTQSPTHLIKTRGQQVTLRCSSQSGHNTVSWYQQALGQGPQFIFQYYREEENGRGNFPPRFSGLQFPNYSSELNVNALELDDSALYLCASSPNEGLGETQYFGPGTRLLVL.

This chain connects TRBV7-2 to TRBJ2-1; tentatively, D is TRBD1 (6 bases). Trimming pared 2 bases from V and 10 bases from J, leaving 12 bases between. The CDR3 consists of 13 residues. Germline V lookup: CDR1 SGHTA, CDR2 FQGNSA. CDR3 sequence: CASSLSGVREQFF. Here the CDR3 DNA reads TGTGCCAGCAGCTTATCAGGGGTTCGAGAGCAGTTCTTC. The entire variable domain, with the rest obtained from reference TRBV7-2 and TRBJ2-1, is as follows: GAGVSQSPSNKVTEKGKDVELRCDPISGHTALYWYRQSLGQGLEFLIYFQGNSAPDKSGLPSDRFSAERTGGSVSTLTIQRTQQEDSAVYLCASSLSGVREQFFGPGTRLTVL.

The chain couples TRBV7-2 to TRBJ2-2; D call uncertain. Trimming shortened V by 2 bases and J by 1 base, and 5 bases separated the two germline ends. This CDR3 region has 14 residues. The germline V gene has CDR1 SGHTA and CDR2 FQGNSA. CDR3 DNA: TGTGCCAGCAGCTTACGACAGAACACCGGGGAGCTGTTTTTT. This sequence encodes CASSLRQNTGELFF.

This chain uses TRBV9 with TRBJ2-7; a weak D match, TRBD2 (7 bases). The germline V gene encodes CDR1 SGDLS and CDR2 YYNGEE. CDR3 length equals 16 residues. V lost 0 bases and J lost 2, with 15 bases in between. The DNA for the CDR3 is TGTGCCAGCAGCGTAGGGGGGAAGGGGGGGACCTACGAGCAGTACTTC. Its translation: CASSVGGKGGTYEQYF.

The chain employs TRBV7-2 and TRBJ2-5; D may be TRBD2 (6 bases). The closer fit of TRBJ2-7 to the DNA end suggests the J call may be wrong. This CDR3 has 16 amino acids. Germline CDR1 reads SGHTA; CDR2 reads FQGNSA. The CDR3 coding sequence is TGTGCCAGCAGCCCCAAGGGAGGCGGGGAATATTACGAGCAGTACTTC. Its protein product is CASSPKGGGEYYEQYF.

V gene TRBV9 combines with J gene TRBJ2-3; 14 bases agree with TRBD2. The germline CDR1 and CDR2 sequences are SGDLS and YYNGEE. Unmatched junction bases numbered 3, after V lost 3 bases and J lost 6 bases. The CDR3 is made up of 15 amino acids. CDR3 DNA sequence: TGTGCCAGCAGCGAGACTAGCGGGAGGGAGGATACGCAGTATTTT. This sequence encodes CASSETSGREDTQYF.

This chain joins TRBV30 and TRBJ1-1, with D possibly TRBD1 on 6 matching bases. The germline gives CDR1 GTSNPN, CDR2 SVGIG (reference sequence). V was shortened by 2 bases and J by 4 bases, with 11 bases between the two germline ends. CDR3 size: 13 residues. The CDR3: CAWSPQGSTEAFF. The DNA for the CDR3 is TGTGCCTGGAGTCCACAGGGTAGCACTGAAGCTTTCTTT.